This is a list of T cell receptor beta chains from one sample in a study of cytomegalovirus exposure and HLA in healthy donors. Data came from immunoSEQ multiplex PCR; TCRdb stores just in-frame clones and leaves some out. The sample carries approximately 97,000 clones, 81% recorded once. The sequencing input was PBMCs. The receptor set was obtained from a middle-aged man in good health and CMV-seropositive. CDR3s include the opening cysteine and the closing phenylalanine or tryptophan. The order of the fields is V gene, CDR3 protein.

V: TRBV15
CDR3: CATSSGAGRAGYTF

V: TRBV7-9
CDR3: CAGGAGGPYNEQFF

V: TRBV11-1
CDR3: CASSSSGTTSSYNEQFF

V: TRBV5-1
CDR3: CASSSTRSGANVLTF

V: TRBV2
CDR3: CASSEGPGTRRRYEQYF

V: TRBV5-1
CDR3: CASSIGQLFNYGYTF

V: TRBV6-1
CDR3: CASSVQVGTQYF

V: TRBV2
CDR3: CASSEERALGEKLFF

V: TRBV10-2
CDR3: CASIAQGSGNTIYF

V: TRBV7-9
CDR3: CASSSPGQGIYEQYF

V: TRBV9
CDR3: CASSVVAADTQYF

V: TRBV11-2
CDR3: CASSLGGPRETQYF

V: TRBV2
CDR3: CASDRDSEQYF

V: TRBV4-1
CDR3: CASSQETRVANGLTF

V: TRBV2
CDR3: CASRATPSVDTQYF

V: TRBV7-2
CDR3: CASSSRVSYEQYF

V: TRBV13
CDR3: CATSKGAETNTQYF

V: TRBV7-3
CDR3: CASSLSTGTEAFF

V: TRBV7-9
CDR3: CASSTRQGGNTEAFF

V: TRBV10-3
CDR3: CAISTNRVEAFF

V: TRBV9
CDR3: CASSVVAGGSGNTIYF

V: TRBV28
CDR3: CASSFDRGYGYTF

V: TRBV6-1
CDR3: CASSATSGRYYNEQFF

V: TRBV7-6
CDR3: CASSTGGSGRNEQFF

V: TRBV7-8
CDR3: CASSANDYGYTF

V: TRBV27
CDR3: CASSDPSEAGKNSQYF

V: TRBV19
CDR3: CASSITSGNYEQYF

V: TRBV7-9
CDR3: CASSLIPRDTSSGANVLTF

V: TRBV6-1
CDR3: CASSATTGSHQHF

V: TRBV19
CDR3: CASSIGTYQETQYF